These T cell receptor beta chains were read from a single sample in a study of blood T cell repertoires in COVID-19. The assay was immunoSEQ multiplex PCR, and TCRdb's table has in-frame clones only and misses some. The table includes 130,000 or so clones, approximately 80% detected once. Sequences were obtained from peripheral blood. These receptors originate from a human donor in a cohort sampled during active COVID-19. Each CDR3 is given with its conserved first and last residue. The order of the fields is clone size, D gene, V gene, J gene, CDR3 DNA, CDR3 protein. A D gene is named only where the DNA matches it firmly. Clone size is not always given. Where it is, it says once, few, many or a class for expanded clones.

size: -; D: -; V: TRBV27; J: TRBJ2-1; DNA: TGTGCCAGCAGTAAAACACCTAGGGGTTCCGACAATGAGCAGTTCTTC; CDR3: CASSKTPRGSDNEQFF
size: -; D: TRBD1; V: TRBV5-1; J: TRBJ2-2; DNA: TGCGCCAGCAGCTTGAGACAGGGACCTGTCACCGGGGAGCTGTTTTTT; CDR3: CASSLRQGPVTGELFF
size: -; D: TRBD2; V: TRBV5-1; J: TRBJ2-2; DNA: TGCGCCAGCACCCTAGCGGGGGCGCACACCGGGGAGCTGTTTTTT; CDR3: CASTLAGAHTGELFF
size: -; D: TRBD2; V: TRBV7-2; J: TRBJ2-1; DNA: TGTGCCAGCAGCTCAGGGACTAGCGGGGGGGCATACAATGAGCAGTTCTTC; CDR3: CASSSGTSGGAYNEQFF
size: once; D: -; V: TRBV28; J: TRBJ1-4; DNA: TGTGCCAGCAGGAGATCTTTAGATGAAAAACTGTTTTTT; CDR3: CASRRSLDEKLFF
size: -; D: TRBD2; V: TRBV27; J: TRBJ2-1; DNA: TGTGCCAGCAGCCGCGGGGGGACGCCCTACAATGAGCAGTTCTTC; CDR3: CASSRGGTPYNEQFF
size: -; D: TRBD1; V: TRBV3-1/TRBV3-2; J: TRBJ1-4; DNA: TGTGCCAGCAGCCAAGCAGAGACAGGGATCGACGGAAAACTGTTTTTT; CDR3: CASSQAETGIDGKLFF
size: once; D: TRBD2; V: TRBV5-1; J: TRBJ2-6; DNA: TGCGCCAGCACGACTAGCGGGGGGCCCCCTGGGGCCAACGTCCTGACTTTC; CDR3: CASTTSGGPPGANVLTF
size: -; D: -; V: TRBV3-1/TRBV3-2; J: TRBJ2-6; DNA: TGTGCCAGCGAGAAGTCCAAGAGGGCTGGGGCCAACGTCCTGACTTTC; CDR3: CASEKSKRAGANVLTF
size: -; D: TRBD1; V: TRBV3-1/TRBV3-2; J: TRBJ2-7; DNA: TGTGCCAGCAGCCGATGGACAGGGGGCATTGCCGAGCAGTACTTC; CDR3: CASSRWTGGIAEQYF
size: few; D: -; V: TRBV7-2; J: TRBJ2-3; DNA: TGTGCCAGCAGCTTTGGAGGGGGCAACACAGATACGCAGTATTTT; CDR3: CASSFGGGNTDTQYF
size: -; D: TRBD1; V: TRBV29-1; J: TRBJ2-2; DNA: TGCAGCGTTAGAGGACAGGGTACCACCGGGGAGCTGTTTTTT; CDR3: CSVRGQGTTGELFF
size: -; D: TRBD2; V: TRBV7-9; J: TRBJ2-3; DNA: TGTGCCAGCAGTCCTACGGGGGGGGCTTCAGATACGCAGTATTTT; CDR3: CASSPTGGASDTQYF
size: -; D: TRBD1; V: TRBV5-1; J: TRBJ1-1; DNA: TGCGCCAGCAGCTTGGTTGGGCAGGGGGCTTCTGAAGCTTTCTTT; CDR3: CASSLVGQGASEAFF
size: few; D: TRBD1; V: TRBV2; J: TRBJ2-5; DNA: TGTGCCAGCAGTATGACCCAGGGGGCAGTGACCCAGTACTTC; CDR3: CASSMTQGAVTQYF
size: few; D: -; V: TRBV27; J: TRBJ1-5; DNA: TGTGCCAGCAGCCCGGGGTGGAATAGCAATCAGCCCCAGCATTTT; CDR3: CASSPGWNSNQPQHF
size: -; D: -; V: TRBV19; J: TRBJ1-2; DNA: TGTGCCAGTAGTATGCCAGGGGCAATCTTCGGCTACACCTTC; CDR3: CASSMPGAIFGYTF
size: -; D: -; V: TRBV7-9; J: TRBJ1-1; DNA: TGTGCCAGCAGCTTACACCAGGGGTCGAACACTGAAGCTTTCTTT; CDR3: CASSLHQGSNTEAFF
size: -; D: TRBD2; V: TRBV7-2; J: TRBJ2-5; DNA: TGTGCCAGCAGCTCGGGACGGGAGGTGTACCAAGAGACCCAGTACTTC; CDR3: CASSSGREVYQETQYF
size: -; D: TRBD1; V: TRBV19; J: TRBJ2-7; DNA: TGTGCCAGTAGGCTCCGGGACAGGGACTTCTACGAGCAGTACTTC; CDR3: CASRLRDRDFYEQYF
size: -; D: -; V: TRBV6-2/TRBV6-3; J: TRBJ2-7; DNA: TGTGCCAGCAGTTCTAACCCATCCTACGAGCAGTACTTC; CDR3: CASSSNPSYEQYF